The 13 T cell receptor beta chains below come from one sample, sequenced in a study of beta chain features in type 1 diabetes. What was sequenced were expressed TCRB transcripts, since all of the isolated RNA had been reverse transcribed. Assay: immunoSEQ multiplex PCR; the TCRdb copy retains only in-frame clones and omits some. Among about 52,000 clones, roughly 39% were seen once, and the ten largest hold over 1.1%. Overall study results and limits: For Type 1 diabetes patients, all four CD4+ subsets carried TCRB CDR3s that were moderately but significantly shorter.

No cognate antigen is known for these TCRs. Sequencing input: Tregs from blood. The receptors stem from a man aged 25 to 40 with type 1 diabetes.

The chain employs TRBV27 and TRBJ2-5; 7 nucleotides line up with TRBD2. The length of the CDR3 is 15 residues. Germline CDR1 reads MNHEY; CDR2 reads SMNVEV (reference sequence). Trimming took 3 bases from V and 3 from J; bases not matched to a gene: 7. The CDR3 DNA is TGTGCCAGCAGTTTGCTCGCTAGCGGAAAAGAGACCCAGTACTTC. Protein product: CASSLLASGKETQYF.

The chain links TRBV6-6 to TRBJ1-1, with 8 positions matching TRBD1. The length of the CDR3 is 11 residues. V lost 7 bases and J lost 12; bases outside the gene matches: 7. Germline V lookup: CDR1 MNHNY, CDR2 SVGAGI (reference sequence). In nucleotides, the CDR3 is TGTGCCAGCAACAGGGGGAGCCGTTCTTTCTTT. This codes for CASNRGSRSFF.

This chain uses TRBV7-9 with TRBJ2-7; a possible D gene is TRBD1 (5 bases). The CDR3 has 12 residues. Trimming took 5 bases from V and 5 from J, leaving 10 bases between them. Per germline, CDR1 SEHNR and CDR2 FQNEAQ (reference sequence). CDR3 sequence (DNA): TGTGCCAGCAGCGAGATAGGGGACGAGCAGTACTTC. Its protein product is CASSEIGDEQYF.

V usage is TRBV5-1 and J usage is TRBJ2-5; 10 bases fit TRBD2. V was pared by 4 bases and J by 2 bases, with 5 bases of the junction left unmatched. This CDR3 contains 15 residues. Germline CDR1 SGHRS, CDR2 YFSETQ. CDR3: CASSSSGRRQETQYF. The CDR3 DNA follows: TGCGCCAGCAGCAGTAGCGGGAGGCGGCAAGAGACCCAGTACTTC.

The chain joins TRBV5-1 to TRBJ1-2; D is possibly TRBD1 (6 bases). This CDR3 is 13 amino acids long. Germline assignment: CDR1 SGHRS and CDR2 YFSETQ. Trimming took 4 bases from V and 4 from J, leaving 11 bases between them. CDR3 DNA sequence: TGCGCCAGCAGCCGAGACAGGCTCTATGGCTACACCTTC. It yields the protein CASSRDRLYGYTF.

CDR3 loop: CASSPRGDLGNEQFF. The CDR3, as DNA: TGTGCCAGCTCACCCCGGGGGGACCTCGGCAATGAGCAGTTCTTC. The chain employs TRBV18 and TRBJ2-1; 7 bases are a match to TRBD2. CDR1 KGHSH and CDR2 LQKENI come from the germline V gene. Trimming at V came to 3 bases and at J to 6 bases, leaving 8 bases not matched to a gene. The CDR3 contains 15 residues.

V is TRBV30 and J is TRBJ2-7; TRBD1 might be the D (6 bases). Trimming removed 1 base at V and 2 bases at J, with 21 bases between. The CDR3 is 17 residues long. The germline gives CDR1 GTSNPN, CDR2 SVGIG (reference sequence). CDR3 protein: CAWSEGIERGGTYEQYF. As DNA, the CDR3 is TGTGCCTGGAGTGAAGGGATTGAGAGAGGGGGTACCTACGAGCAGTACTTC.

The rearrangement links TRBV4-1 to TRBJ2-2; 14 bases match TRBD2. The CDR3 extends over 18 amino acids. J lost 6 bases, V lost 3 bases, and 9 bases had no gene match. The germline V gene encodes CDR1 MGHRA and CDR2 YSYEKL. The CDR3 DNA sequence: TGCGCCAGCAGCCAGCCCGGGACTAGCGGGAGTCGGGCCGGGGAGCTGTTTTTT. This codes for CASSQPGTSGSRAGELFF.

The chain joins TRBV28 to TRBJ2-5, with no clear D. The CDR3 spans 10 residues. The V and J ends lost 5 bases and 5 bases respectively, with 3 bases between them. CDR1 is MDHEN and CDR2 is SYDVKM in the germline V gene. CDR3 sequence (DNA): TGTGCCAGCAGTGAGGAGACCCAGTACTTC. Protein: CASSEETQYF.

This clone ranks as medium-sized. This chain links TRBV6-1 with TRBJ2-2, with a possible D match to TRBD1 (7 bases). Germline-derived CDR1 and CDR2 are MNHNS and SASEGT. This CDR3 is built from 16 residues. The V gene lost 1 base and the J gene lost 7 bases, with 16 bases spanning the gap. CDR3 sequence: CASSEVRQGGGGELFF. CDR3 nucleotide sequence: TGTGCCAGCAGTGAAGTCCGACAGGGAGGCGGCGGGGAGCTGTTTTTT.

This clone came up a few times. CDR3 DNA sequence: TGTGCCAGCAGACAGGGAAGCACTGAAGCTTTCTTT. It codes for CASRQGSTEAFF. V usage is TRBV28 and J usage is TRBJ1-1, with a possible D match to TRBD1 (6 bases). Per the germline V gene, CDR1 is MDHEN and CDR2 is SYDVKM. V lost 6 bases and J lost 4, with 9 bases in between. This CDR3 region has 12 residues.

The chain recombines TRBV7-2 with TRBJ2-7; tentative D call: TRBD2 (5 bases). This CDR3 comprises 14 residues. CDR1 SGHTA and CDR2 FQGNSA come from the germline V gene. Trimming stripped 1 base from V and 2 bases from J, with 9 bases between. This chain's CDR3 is CASSLGSGTYEQYF. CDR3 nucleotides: TGTGCCAGCAGCTTAGGGAGCGGAACCTACGAGCAGTACTTC. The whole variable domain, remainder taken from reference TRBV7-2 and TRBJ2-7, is GAGVSQSPSNKVTEKGKDVELRCDPISGHTALYWYRQSLGQGLEFLIYFQGNSAPDKSGLPSDRFSAERTGGSVSTLTIQRTQQEDSAVYLCASSLGSGTYEQYFGPGTRLTVT.

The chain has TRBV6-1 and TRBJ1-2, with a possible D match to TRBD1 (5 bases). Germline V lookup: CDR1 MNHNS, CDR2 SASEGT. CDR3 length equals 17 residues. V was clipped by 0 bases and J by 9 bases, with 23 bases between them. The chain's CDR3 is CASSEAAGGTQQRRYTF. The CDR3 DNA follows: TGTGCCAGCAGTGAAGCTGCCGGAGGGACGCAACAGCGGCGCTACACCTTC.